This T cell receptor (beta chain) was captured in a study of blood T cell repertoires in COVID-19. Study-level background: COVID-19 samples, acute and convalescent, were from the United States, Italy and Spain. Sample material is recorded as cDNA or gDNA derived from T cells, B-cell-depleted T cells, or PBMCs.

V lost 6 bases, J lost 6 bases, and 19 bases lay in between. The germline CDR1 and CDR2 sequences are SGHRS and YFSETQ. The CDR3 covers 15 residues. Source study methods: How many nucleated cells were present was estimated from reference gene primer amplification. Using immunoSEQ multiplex PCR, the repertoire was profiled, and TCRdb retains in-frame clones only, with some absent. V and J calls and clone size are those listed in that table; D and trimming were worked out from the DNA. The table shows 200,000 to 300,000 clones, with approximately 85% occurring only once. This clone was observed a single time.

This chain links TRBV5-1 with TRBJ2-1; TRBD1 is a possible D gene (5 bases). The clonotype comes from a woman aged 55-75 years with active or convalescent COVID-19. Sequenced sample: peripheral blood. As DNA, the CDR3 is TGCGCCAGCACCTACCCCGGCAGGGCAGGCAATGAGCAGTTCTTC. It specifies CASTYPGRAGNEQFF.